Here is one TCR beta chain with its context. Its antigen has not been determined. It has no much larger one-base neighbor in the sample; base qualities were not kept. The record originates from a study of T cells after yellow fever vaccination (dated by TCRdb to about 2019). General notes on the study: Libraries from fractions with low cell numbers were prepared with the SMART-Seq v4 Ultra Low Input RNA kit. Blood was drawn at multiple timepoints before and after primary and secondary immunization, with bulk PBMC replicates and cell subsets isolated. Two healthy male donors made up the cohort, one aged 18 to 29 years and the other aged 30 to 40 years. To track T-cell clones before and after primary and booster YFV17D yellow fever vaccination, bulk TCR alpha and beta repertoires were sequenced longitudinally. Study-wide conclusions, independent of this receptor: Because the study included only a couple of donors, the extent to which the findings can be generalized is limited. Most clones expanded after primary vaccination were re-detected after the booster (around 96% of CD4 and around 86% of CD8), suggesting broad memory maintenance. Compared with the primary T-cell response, the secondary T-cell response was faster but weaker, reaching its peak on day 5 rather than on day 15. Computational filtering was required because FACS-sorted repertoires could contain abundant contaminating clonotypes from the bulk population. A small share of clonotypes occurred in both CD4 and CD8 compartments, likely arising from convergent recombination.

The intended sense of this specimen's treatment or condition label: live attenuated yellow fever vaccine strain. A standard Ficoll-Paque protocol was used to isolate PBMCs from peripheral blood. CD4 and CD8 T-cell fractions were isolated with Dynabeads CD4 and CD8 positive selection kits. TriZol was used to extract RNA from bulk PBMCs, CD4 and CD8 fractions, and dextramer-positive and dextramer-negative fractions. Clipping removes 2 bases from V and 2 bases from J, with 8 as the unmatched junction base count. The germline V gene supplies CDR1 MNHNS and CDR2 SASEGT. The CDR3 runs 17 residues from the cysteine to the phenylalanine. The DNA shown is the 51-base CDR3, in frame from base 1. Sequencing was carried out with an Illumina NovaSeq 6000. TCR cDNA was synthesized by 5'RACE template switching, which introduced a universal primer site and unique molecular identifiers. Priming for cDNA synthesis came from both the TCR alpha and TCR beta constant segments. Library amplification involved two PCR steps, and the second step added sample barcodes and sequencing adapters. Sequencing of libraries was performed on Illumina HiSeq 2500 (2x100 bp) or NovaSeq (2x150 bp). Per the source publication's procedure: MIGEC was used to demultiplex reads and collapse the reads into UMI consensus sequences, and MiXCR was used for V(D)J alignment. Clonotypes responding to the vaccine were identified with edgeR on replicate PBMC samples, with the criteria of FDR below 0.01 and a log2 fold change above 5 up to day 15. Each bulk clonotype received a CD4 or CD8 identity based on whether the sequenced CD4 or CD8 repertoire contained that clonotype at higher abundance. Using fastp trimming at Q25 and MiXCR clonotype assembly, TCRdb reanalyzed the public sequencing data and kept in-frame beta chains. Each record represents a unique CDR3 protein, reported with the most common genes and DNA among its rows. V and J calls and clone size were set by TCRdb, not the authors. This sample is represented by hundreds of thousands of distinct CDR3 sequences; around 4.9% of them were singletons. The biggest ten clones account for under 3.5% of the sample.

The origin of this receptor is a man between 18 and 29 years old who received the YFV17D yellow fever vaccine. The sequence links TRBV6-1 to TRBJ2-3, with 9 middle bases fitting TRBD2. The starting material was CD4+ T cells sorted from PBMCs, obtained on the day of the yellow fever booster vaccination. The DNA is as follows: TGTGCCAGCAGTGAAAGTCTGGCGGGGGGGCCCACAGATACGCAGTATTTT. It translates as CASSESLAGGPTDTQYF.